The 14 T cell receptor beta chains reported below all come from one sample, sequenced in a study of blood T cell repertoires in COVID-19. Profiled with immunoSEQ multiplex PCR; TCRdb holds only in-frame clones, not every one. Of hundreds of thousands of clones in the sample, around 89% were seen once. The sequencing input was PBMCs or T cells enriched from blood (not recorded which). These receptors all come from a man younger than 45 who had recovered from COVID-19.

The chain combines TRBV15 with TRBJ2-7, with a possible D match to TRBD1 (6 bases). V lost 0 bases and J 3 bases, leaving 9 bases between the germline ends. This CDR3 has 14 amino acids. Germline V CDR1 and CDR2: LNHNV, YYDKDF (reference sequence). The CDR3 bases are TGTGCCACCAGCAGAGAGGCAGGGGACTACGAGCAGTACTTC. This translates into CATSREAGDYEQYF.

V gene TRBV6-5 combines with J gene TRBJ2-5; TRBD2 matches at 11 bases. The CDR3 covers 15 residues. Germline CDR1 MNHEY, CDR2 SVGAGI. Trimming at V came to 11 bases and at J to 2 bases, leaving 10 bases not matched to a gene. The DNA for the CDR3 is TGTGCCGGCGGGACTAGCGGAGGCCCTCAAGAGACCCAGTACTTC. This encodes CAGGTSGGPQETQYF.

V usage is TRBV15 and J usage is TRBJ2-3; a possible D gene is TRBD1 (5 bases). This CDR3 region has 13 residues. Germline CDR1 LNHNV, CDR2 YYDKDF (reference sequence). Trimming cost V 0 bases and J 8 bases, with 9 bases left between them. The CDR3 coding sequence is TGTGCCACCAGCAGAGACAGGGCTAGTACGCAGTATTTT. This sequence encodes CATSRDRASTQYF. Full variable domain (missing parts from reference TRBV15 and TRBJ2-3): DAMVIQNPRYQVTQFGKPVTLSCSQTLNHNVMYWYQQKSSQAPKLLFHYYDKDFNNEADTPDNFQSRRPNTSFCFLDIRSPGLGDTAMYLCATSRDRASTQYFGPGTRLTVL.

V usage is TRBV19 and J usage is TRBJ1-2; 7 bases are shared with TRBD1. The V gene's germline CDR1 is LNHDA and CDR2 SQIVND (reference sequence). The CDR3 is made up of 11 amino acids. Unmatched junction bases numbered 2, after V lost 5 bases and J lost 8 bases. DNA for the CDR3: TGTGCCAGTAGTTTAGGGGGCGGCTACACCTTC. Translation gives CASSLGGGYTF.

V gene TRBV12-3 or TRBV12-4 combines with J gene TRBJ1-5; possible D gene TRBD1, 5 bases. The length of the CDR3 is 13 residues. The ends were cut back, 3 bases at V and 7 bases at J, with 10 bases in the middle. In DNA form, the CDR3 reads TGTGCCAGCAGTTTGCCGGGGGTCCAGCCCCAGCATTTT. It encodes CASSLPGVQPQHF.

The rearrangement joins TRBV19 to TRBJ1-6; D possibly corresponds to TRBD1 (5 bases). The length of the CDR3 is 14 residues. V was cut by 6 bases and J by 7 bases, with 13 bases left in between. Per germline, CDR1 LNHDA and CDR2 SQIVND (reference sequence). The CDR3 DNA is TGTGCCAGTAGAGGAGGGGTTCTAAATTCACCCCTCCACTTT. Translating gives CASRGGVLNSPLHF.

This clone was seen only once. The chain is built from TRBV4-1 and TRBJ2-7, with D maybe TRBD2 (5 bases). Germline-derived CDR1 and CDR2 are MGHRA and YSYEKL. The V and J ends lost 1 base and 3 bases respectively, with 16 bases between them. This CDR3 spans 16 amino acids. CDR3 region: CASSQVSGSLVYEQYF. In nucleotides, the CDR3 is TGCGCCAGCAGCCAAGTTTCGGGATCCCTAGTCTACGAGCAGTACTTC.

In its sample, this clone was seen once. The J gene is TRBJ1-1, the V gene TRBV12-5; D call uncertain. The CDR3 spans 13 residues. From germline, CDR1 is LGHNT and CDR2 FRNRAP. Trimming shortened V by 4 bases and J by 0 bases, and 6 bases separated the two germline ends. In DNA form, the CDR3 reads TGTGCTAGTGGTTATTTAATGAACACTGAAGCTTTCTTT. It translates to CASGYLMNTEAFF.

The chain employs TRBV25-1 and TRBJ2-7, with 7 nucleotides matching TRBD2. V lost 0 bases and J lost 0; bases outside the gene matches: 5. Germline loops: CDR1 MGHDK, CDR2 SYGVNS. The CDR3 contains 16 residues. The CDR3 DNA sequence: TGTGCCAGCAGTGAATACGGCGGGAGCCGCTCCTACGAGCAGTACTTC. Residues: CASSEYGGSRSYEQYF.

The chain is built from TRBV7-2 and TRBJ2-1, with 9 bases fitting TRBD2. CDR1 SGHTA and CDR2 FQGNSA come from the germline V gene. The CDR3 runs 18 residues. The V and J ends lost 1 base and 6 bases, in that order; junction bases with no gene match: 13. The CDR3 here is CASSLEGLAGGLVNEQFF. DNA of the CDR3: TGTGCCAGCAGCTTAGAAGGGTTGGCGGGAGGGCTCGTCAATGAGCAGTTCTTC.

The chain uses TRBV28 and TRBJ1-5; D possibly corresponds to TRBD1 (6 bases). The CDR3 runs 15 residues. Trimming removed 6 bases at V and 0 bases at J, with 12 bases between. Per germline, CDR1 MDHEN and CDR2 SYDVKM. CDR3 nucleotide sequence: TGTGCCAGCAGCCTCGAGACAGGTAGCAATCAGCCCCAGCATTTT. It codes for CASSLETGSNQPQHF.

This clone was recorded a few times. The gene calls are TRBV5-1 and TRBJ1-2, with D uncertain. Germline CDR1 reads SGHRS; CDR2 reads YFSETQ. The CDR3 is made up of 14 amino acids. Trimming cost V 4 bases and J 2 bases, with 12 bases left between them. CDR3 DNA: TGCGCCAGCAGCCCCCTGGCAGGAAACTATGGCTACACCTTC. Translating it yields CASSPLAGNYGYTF.

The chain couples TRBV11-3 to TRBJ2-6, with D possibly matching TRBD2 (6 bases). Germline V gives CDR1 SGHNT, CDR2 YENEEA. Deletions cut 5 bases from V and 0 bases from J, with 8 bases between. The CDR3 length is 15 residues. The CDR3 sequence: CASSPGDSGANVLTF. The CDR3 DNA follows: TGTGCCAGCAGCCCGGGGGACTCTGGGGCCAACGTCCTGACTTTC.

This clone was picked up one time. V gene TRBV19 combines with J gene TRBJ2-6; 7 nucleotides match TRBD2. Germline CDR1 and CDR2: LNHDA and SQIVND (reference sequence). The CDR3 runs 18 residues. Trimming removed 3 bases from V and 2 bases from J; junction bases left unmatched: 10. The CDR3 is CASSMVLGTTTGANVLTF. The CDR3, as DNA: TGTGCCAGTAGTATGGTACTAGGGACTACAACTGGGGCCAACGTCCTGACTTTC.